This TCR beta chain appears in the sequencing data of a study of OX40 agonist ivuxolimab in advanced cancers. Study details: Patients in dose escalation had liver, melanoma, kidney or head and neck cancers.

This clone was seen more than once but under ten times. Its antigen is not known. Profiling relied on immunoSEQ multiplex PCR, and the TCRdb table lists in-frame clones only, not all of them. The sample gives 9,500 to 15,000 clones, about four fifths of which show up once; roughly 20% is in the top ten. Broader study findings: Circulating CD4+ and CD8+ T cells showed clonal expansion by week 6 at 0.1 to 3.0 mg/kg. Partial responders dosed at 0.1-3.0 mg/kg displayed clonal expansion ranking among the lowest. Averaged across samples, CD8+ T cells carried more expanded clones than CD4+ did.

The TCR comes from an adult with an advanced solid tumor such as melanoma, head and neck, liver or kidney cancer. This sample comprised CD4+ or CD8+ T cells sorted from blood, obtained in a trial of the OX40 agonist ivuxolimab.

The DNA for the CDR3 is TGTGCCAGCAGTTCGCACCGGGACTCCAACACCGGGGAGCTGTTTTTT. Its protein is CASSSHRDSNTGELFF. This chain joins TRBV27 and TRBJ2-2; D may be TRBD2 (6 bases). Trimming removed 4 bases from V and 2 bases from J, with 14 bases in between. Germline values: CDR1 MNHEY, CDR2 SMNVEV (reference sequence). This CDR3 contains 16 residues.